This is a list of T cell receptor beta chains from one sample in a study of early stage breast cancer tumors. TCRdb's table, derived via immunoSEQ multiplex PCR, lists solely in-frame clones and lacks some. The sample holds 45,000 to 60,000 clones, about 83% seen once. The specimen sequenced was blood. These receptors were collected from a person aged 45-60 years with breast cancer. Both conserved end residues are trimmed from each CDR3.

>TRBV5-4|TRBJ2-5
ASSLGGAGKETQY
>TRBV18|TRBJ2-7
ASSLTSYEQY
>TRBV2|TRBJ2-3
ASRSGITDTQY
>TRBV21-1|TRBJ2-1
ASSLGERGEYNEQF
>TRBV19|TRBJ2-3
ASSIYRGARTDTQY
>TRBV5-6|TRBJ2-3
ASSLGPPGVSTDTQY
>TRBV6-1|TRBJ2-5
ASSTRDFTAETQY
>TRBV7-3|TRBJ2-3
ASRSGSTDTQY
>TRBV7-2|TRBJ2-7
ASSLFYTYEQY
>TRBV7-2|TRBJ2-1
ASSRLAGSSNEQF
>TRBV30|TRBJ1-2
AWSVRTLLYGYT
>TRBV7-8|TRBJ1-4
ASSSDIPNEKLF
>TRBV6-4|TRBJ2-7
ARRTSGRSYEQY
>TRBV5-1|TRBJ2-3
ASSLDTDTQY
>TRBV4-2|TRBJ2-1
ASSQTTGEWYNEQF
>TRBV30|TRBJ1-1
AWRTSGGTEAF
>TRBV29-1|TRBJ2-5
SVEGRGGLETQY
>TRBV2|TRBJ1-4
ASARGSPNEKLF
>TRBV7-2|TRBJ2-3
ASSFWGQDTQY
>TRBV4-3|TRBJ1-3
ASSQEQAEISGNTIY
>TRBV30|TRBJ1-6
AWGSGNSNSPLH
>TRBV5-1|TRBJ2-7
ASSLGGLAEYEQY
>TRBV6-5|TRBJ2-7
ASSYSGTGDYEQY
>TRBV11-2|TRBJ2-3
ASSFTSGRGLDTQY
>TRBV10-3|TRBJ2-3
AISEGGRSTDTQY
>TRBV5-5|TRBJ1-5
ASSPRTGVLNQPQH
>TRBV19|TRBJ2-2
ACRRGRFLNTGELF
>TRBV2|TRBJ1-2
ASSWGTPNYGYT
>TRBV6-1|TRBJ2-7
ASRAGDRSYEQY
>TRBV6-1|TRBJ1-2
ASRDLYGYT
>TRBV11-2|TRBJ1-3
ATGQRSGNTIY
>TRBV28|TRBJ1-1
ASSSRGTVNTEAF
>TRBV28|TRBJ1-5
ASSRDGNQPQH